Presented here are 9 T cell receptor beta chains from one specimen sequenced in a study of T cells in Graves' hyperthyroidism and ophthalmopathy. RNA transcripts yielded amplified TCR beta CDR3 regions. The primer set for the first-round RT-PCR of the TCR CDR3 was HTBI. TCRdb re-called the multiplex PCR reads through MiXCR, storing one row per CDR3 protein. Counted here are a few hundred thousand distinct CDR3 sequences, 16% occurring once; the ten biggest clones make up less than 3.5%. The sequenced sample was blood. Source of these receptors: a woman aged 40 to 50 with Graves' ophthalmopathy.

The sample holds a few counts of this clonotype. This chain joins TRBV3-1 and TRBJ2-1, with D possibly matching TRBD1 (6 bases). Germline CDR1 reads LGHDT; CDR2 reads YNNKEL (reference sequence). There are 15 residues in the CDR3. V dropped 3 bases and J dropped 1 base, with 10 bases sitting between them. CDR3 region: CASSHYRESYNEQFF. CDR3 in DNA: TGTGCCAGCAGCCATTACAGGGAGTCCTACAATGAGCAGTTCTTC.

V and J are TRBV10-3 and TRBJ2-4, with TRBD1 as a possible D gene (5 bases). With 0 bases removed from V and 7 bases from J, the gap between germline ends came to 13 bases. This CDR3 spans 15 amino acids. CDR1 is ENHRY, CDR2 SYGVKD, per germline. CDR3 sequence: CAISESTRTTNIQYF. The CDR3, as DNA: TGTGCCATCAGTGAGTCAACGCGGACAACCAACATTCAGTACTTC.

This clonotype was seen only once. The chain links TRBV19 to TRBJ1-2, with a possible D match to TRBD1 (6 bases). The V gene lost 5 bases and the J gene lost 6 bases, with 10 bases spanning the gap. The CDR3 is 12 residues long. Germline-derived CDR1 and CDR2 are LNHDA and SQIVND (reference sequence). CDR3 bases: TGTGCCAGTAGTGGGCAGGGGCATGGCTACACCTTC. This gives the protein CASSGQGHGYTF.

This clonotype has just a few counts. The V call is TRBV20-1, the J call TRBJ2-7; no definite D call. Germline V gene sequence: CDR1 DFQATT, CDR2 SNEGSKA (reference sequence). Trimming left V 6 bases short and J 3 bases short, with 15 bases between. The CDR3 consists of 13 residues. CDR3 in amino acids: CSAPLGRLYEQYF. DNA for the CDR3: TGCAGTGCCCCCCTAGGCCGCCTCTACGAGCAGTACTTC.

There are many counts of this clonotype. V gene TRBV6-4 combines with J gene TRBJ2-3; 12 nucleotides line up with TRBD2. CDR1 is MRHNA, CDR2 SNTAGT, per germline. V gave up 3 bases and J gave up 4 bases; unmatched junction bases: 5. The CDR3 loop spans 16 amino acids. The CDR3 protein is CASSEQGLAGPDTQYF. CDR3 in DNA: TGTGCCAGCAGTGAACAGGGACTAGCGGGTCCAGATACGCAGTATTTT.

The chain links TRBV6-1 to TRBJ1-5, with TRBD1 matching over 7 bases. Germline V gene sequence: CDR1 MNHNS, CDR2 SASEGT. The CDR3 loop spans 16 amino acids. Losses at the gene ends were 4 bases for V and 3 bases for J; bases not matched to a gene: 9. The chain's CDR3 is CASSVKGALFNQPQHF. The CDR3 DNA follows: TGTGCCAGCAGTGTAAAGGGGGCCCTTTTCAATCAGCCCCAGCATTTT.

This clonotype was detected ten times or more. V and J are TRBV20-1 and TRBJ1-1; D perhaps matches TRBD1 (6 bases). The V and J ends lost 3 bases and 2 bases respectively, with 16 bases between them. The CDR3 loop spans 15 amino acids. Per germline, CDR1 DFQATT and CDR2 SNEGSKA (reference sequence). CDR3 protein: CSASGGRGGNTEAFF. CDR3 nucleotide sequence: TGCAGTGCTAGTGGAGGGCGAGGGGGAAACACTGAAGCTTTCTTT.

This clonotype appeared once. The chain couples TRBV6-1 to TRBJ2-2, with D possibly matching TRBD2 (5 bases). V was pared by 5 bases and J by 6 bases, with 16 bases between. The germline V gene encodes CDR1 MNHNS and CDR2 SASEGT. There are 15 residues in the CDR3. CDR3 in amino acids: CASSLSEGNPGELFF. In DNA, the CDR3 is TGTGCCAGCAGTCTTTCTGAGGGCAATCCCGGGGAGCTGTTTTTT.

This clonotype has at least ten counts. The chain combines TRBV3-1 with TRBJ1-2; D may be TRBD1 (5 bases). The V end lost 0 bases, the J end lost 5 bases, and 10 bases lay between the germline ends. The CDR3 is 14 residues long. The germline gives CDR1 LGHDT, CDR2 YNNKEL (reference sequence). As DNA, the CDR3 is TGTGCCAGCAGCCAAGATCTGGGGGGGTATGGCTACACCTTC. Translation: CASSQDLGGYGYTF.